This T cell receptor beta chain was identified in a study of blood T cell repertoires in COVID-19. Background on the study: Spain, Italy and the United States supplied samples that represented acute and convalescent COVID-19. Sources were T cells, B-cell-depleted T cells, or PBMCs; the material itself was cDNA or gDNA.

Trimming removed 6 bases from V and 1 base from J; junction bases left unmatched: 4. Germline V lookup: CDR1 MNHEY, CDR2 SMNVEV (reference sequence). The CDR3 is made up of 15 amino acids. In the authors' workflow: Estimated nucleated cell counts came from reference gene primer amplification. Only in-frame clones appear in the TCRdb table, and some are missing; sequencing was by immunoSEQ multiplex PCR. V, J and clone size are those of that table, while D and trimming were read from the DNA. In the table there are some 100,000 clones, 86% of which are singletons. The specimen was peripheral blood. This sequence joins TRBV27 and TRBJ1-1; 11 bases agree with TRBD1. This TCR was sampled from a man aged 45-65 years with acute or convalescent COVID-19. The CDR3 sequence is CASRGQGAPNTEAFF. CDR3 coding DNA: TGTGCCAGCAGAGGACAGGGGGCACCGAACACTGAAGCTTTCTTT.